The 24 T cell receptor beta chains in this list originate from one sample, sequenced in a study of T cells after yellow fever vaccination. TCRdb called the 5' RACE reads again in MiXCR, with one record for every CDR3 protein. The repertoire holds fewer than 150,000 distinct CDR3 sequences, with roughly 7.9% as singletons. The sample consisted of CD4+ T cells sorted from PBMCs, taken roughly seven weeks after the first yellow fever vaccination. These receptors were obtained from a man between 18 and 29 years old who received the YFV17D yellow fever vaccine.

As for this clonotype: This may stem from a read error, because a much larger clone lies one nucleotide away. The rearrangement links TRBV30 to TRBJ2-1, with D perhaps TRBD1 or TRBD2 (5 bases each). The CDR3 is made up of 13 amino acids. Per the germline V gene, CDR1 is GTSNPN and CDR2 is SVGIG (reference sequence). CDR3 coding DNA: TGTGCCTGGAGTCGGGACGGCAACAATGAGGAGTTCTTC. Its translation is CAWSRDGNNEEFF.

This clonotype was observed many times. The chain uses TRBV7-2 and TRBJ2-3, with 7 bases lining up with TRBD2. CDR1 and CDR2 (germline): SGHTA, FQGNSA. The J segment lost 6 bases and the V segment lost 1 base, leaving 4 bases of the junction unmatched. The CDR3 is 14 amino acids. CDR3 amino acids: CASSLVVSGDTQYF. The CDR3, as DNA: TGTGCCAGCAGCTTAGTGGTTAGCGGGGATACGCAGTATTTT. The whole variable domain, filled in from reference TRBV7-2 and TRBJ2-3, reads GAGVSQSPSNKVTEKGKDVELRCDPISGHTALYWYRQSLGQGLEFLIYFQGNSAPDKSGLPSDRFSAERTGGSVSTLTIQRTQQEDSAVYLCASSLVVSGDTQYFGPGTRLTVL.

In this sample, this clonotype turned up many times. At one of its ends the junction is not consistent with the germline gene, which may arise from a read error. CDR3 in DNA: TGTGCCAGCAGCCCGACGATAGGGGTCCTTCGTTATTTC. Amino acid sequence: CASSPTIGVLRYF. The chain links TRBV27 to TRBJ2-5, with D perhaps matching TRBD1 (5 bases). The V gene's germline CDR1 is MNHEY and CDR2 SMNVEV (reference sequence). This CDR3 is built from 13 residues.

This clonotype has ten or more counts. The V and J genes are TRBV5-1 and TRBJ1-3; no definite D call. This CDR3 contains 12 residues. Per the germline V gene, CDR1 is SGHRS and CDR2 is YFSETQ. V was pared by 6 bases and J by 2 bases, with 6 bases between. CDR3 sequence reads: CASNGAGNTIYF. CDR3 DNA: TGCGCCAGCAACGGGGCTGGAAACACCATATATTTT. The complete variable domain, with remaining parts taken from reference TRBV5-1 and TRBJ1-3, reads KAGVTQTPRYLIKTRGQQVTLSCSPISGHRSVSWYQQTPGQGLQFLFEYFSETQRNKGNFPGRFSGRQFSNSRSEMNVSTLELGDSALYLCASNGAGNTIYFGEGSWLTVV.

This clonotype has ten or more counts. The genes are TRBV7-2 and TRBJ1-3, with 8 bases matching TRBD1. The CDR3 runs 13 residues. The ends lost 5 bases at V and 7 bases at J; junction bases unmatched: 4. CDR1 is SGHTA, CDR2 FQGNSA, per germline. Here the CDR3 DNA reads TGTGCCAGCAGCGGACAGGGTGGCAACACCATATATTTT. It encodes CASSGQGGNTIYF.

In this sample, this clonotype turned up many times. The chain is built from TRBV7-8 and TRBJ1-3; TRBD1 agrees at 7 bases. V trimming: 5 bases; J trimming: 2 bases; junction bases outside the gene matches: 9. This CDR3 contains 16 residues. The V gene's germline CDR1 is SGHVS and CDR2 FQNEAQ. CDR3 amino acids: CASSVQGPTPGNTIYF. CDR3 DNA sequence: TGTGCCAGCAGCGTACAGGGGCCGACGCCTGGAAACACCATATATTTT.

The rearrangement uses TRBV7-3 and TRBJ2-3; no clear D gene. The CDR3 consists of 13 residues. V lost 4 bases, J lost 6 bases, and 11 bases lay in between. Germline CDR1 is SGHTA and CDR2 is FQGTGA. CDR3 coding DNA: TGTGCCAGCAGCTACGTTGACTGGGATACGCAGTATTTT. As protein: CASSYVDWDTQYF.

The chain carries TRBV5-4 and TRBJ2-3; D possibly corresponds to TRBD2 (7 bases). Deletions cut 4 bases from V and 1 base from J, with 13 bases between. This CDR3 contains 15 residues. Per germline, CDR1 SGHNT and CDR2 YYREEE (reference sequence). CDR3 sequence reads: CASSGGAGGTDTQYF. CDR3 coding DNA: TGTGCCAGCAGCGGGGGGGCAGGGGGCACAGATACGCAGTATTTT.

This clonotype appeared once. This could be a read error, since a much larger clone is one nucleotide away. The conserved phenylalanine or tryptophan normally closing the CDR3 is absent here, so this likely arose from a read error. The chain has TRBV5-1 and TRBJ1-5; 7 positions match TRBD1. The junction had 4 bases not matched to a gene; V was cut back by 4 bases and J by 6 bases. The CDR3 extends over 13 amino acids. Looked up from germline, CDR1 is SGHRS and CDR2 is YFSETQ. Here the CDR3 DNA reads TGCGCCAGCAGCGACACAGGGGTTCAGCCCCAGCATTCT. Protein sequence: CASSDTGVQPQHS.

Many counts were recorded for this clonotype. The gene calls are TRBV4-2 and TRBJ2-3; 10 bases agree with TRBD2. The CDR3 runs to 16 residues. The V segment lost 4 bases and the J segment 4 bases; nucleotides outside the gene matches: 8. Looked up from germline, CDR1 is LGHNA and CDR2 is YNFKEQ. The CDR3 spells CASSPRAGGVADTQYF. CDR3 DNA: TGTGCCAGCAGCCCACGAGCGGGGGGGGTGGCAGATACGCAGTATTTT.

In its sample, this clonotype was seen many times. The rearrangement links TRBV19 to TRBJ2-3; weak D call: TRBD2 (5 bases). V was shortened by 6 bases and J by 3 bases, with 19 bases between the two germline ends. The CDR3 runs 16 residues. Germline-derived CDR1 and CDR2 are LNHDA and SQIVND (reference sequence). In DNA, the CDR3 is TGTGCCAGTAGGTCTCGGGGATGGAGAGGGACAGATACGCAGTATTTT. It encodes CASRSRGWRGTDTQYF. Variable domain in full (rest from reference TRBV19 and TRBJ2-3): DGGITQSPKYLFRKEGQNVTLSCEQNLNHDAMYWYRQDPGQGLRLIYYSQIVNDFQKGDIAEGYSVSREKKESFPLTVTSAQKNPTAFYLCASRSRGWRGTDTQYFGPGTRLTVL.

This clonotype was seen repeatedly, ten times or more. The J gene is TRBJ1-6, the V gene TRBV5-1, with D maybe TRBD1 (5 bases). Germline values: CDR1 SGHRS, CDR2 YFSETQ. Trimming took 4 bases from V and 13 from J, leaving 15 bases between them. This CDR3 is built from 13 residues. The CDR3 loop is CASSEASGLPLHF. The CDR3 DNA reads as TGCGCCAGCAGCGAAGCGTCGGGGCTCCCCCTCCACTTT.

This clonotype has a handful of counts. V is TRBV27 and J is TRBJ1-2; TRBD1 is a possible D gene (5 bases). The CDR3 covers 14 residues. Deletions cut 6 bases from V and 2 bases from J, with 13 bases between. Germline CDR1 reads MNHEY; CDR2 reads SMNVEV (reference sequence). In DNA form, the CDR3 reads TGTGCCAGCAGCCCCCAGGAGGGGAACTATGGCTACACCTTC. Its protein product is CASSPQEGNYGYTF.

The sample holds a few counts of this clonotype. The chain uses TRBV1 and TRBJ2-5; TRBD1, the D gene given by the table, was not confirmed from the DNA. TRBV1 is flagged as a pseudogene. CDR3 size: 15 residues. The CDR3 DNA reads as TGCACCAGCAGCCAAGATCAAGGGGGGCAAGAGACCCAGTACTTC. The encoded protein is CTSSQDQGGQETQYF.

This clonotype has ten or more counts. J is TRBJ2-5 and V is TRBV7-2; D remains ambiguous. CDR1 and CDR2 (germline): SGHTA, FQGNSA. The CDR3 is 15 amino acids. V was pared by 4 bases and J by 4 bases, with 16 bases between. CDR3 protein: CASSSWAHYPETQYF. The CDR3 DNA reads TGTGCCAGCAGCTCGTGGGCGCACTACCCAGAGACCCAGTACTTC.

This clonotype was detected ten times or more. The chain uses TRBV4-1 and TRBJ2-1; D ambiguous. V was pared by 0 bases and J by 5 bases, with 20 bases between. The CDR3 totals 18 residues. Per germline, CDR1 MGHRA and CDR2 YSYEKL. Here the CDR3 DNA reads TGCGCCAGCAGCCAAGATGAAACCCGCCGAGGATCGAACAATGAGCAGTTCTTC. It encodes CASSQDETRRGSNNEQFF.

The table lists this clonotype with many counts. The chain recombines TRBV11-2 with TRBJ2-2, with D possibly TRBD2 on 7 matching bases. V was pared by 2 bases and J by 5 bases, with 12 bases between. CDR3 length: 15 amino acids. Looked up from germline, CDR1 is SGHAT and CDR2 is FQNNGV. The CDR3 region has the DNA TGTGCCAGCAGCTTATTAGGGGGAGGGACCGGGGAGCTGTTTTTT. Encoded protein: CASSLLGGGTGELFF.

The genes are TRBV6-2 or TRBV6-3 and TRBJ2-7; 7 bases agree with TRBD1. Germline V gives CDR1 MNHEY, CDR2 SVGEGT. The V gene end was trimmed by 5 bases and the J gene end by 2 bases; junction bases not matched to a gene: 3. CDR3 length: 13 amino acids. The CDR3 protein is CASSGTATYEQYV. CDR3 in DNA: TGTGCCAGCAGTGGGACAGCGACCTACGAGCAGTACGTC.

This clonotype was counted many times. J is TRBJ1-2 and V is TRBV5-6; tentative D call: TRBD1 (5 bases). Germline V lookup: CDR1 SGHDT, CDR2 YYEEEE. The CDR3 contains 14 residues. Trimming cost V 0 bases and J 4 bases, with 10 bases left between them. CDR3 loop: CASSLVGHPYGYTF. The CDR3 DNA follows: TGTGCCAGCAGCTTGGTGGGGCATCCCTATGGCTACACCTTC.

This clonotype has ten or more counts. This chain uses TRBV3-1 with TRBJ2-7; D is possibly TRBD1 or TRBD2 (6 bases each). CDR1 is LGHDT, CDR2 YNNKEL, per germline (reference sequence). The V gene lost 0 bases and the J gene lost 0 bases, with 12 bases spanning the gap. CDR3 size: 16 residues. CDR3 sequence: CASSQDEGGCSYEQYV. In nucleotides, the CDR3 is TGTGCCAGCAGCCAAGATGAAGGGGGGTGCTCCTACGAGCAGTACGTC.

Many counts were recorded for this clonotype. The V and J genes are TRBV20-1 and TRBJ1-2; TRBD1 aligns across 7 bases. With 6 bases clipped from V and 2 bases from J, the junction kept 9 bases outside the gene matches. The germline CDR1 and CDR2 sequences are DFQATT and SNEGSKA (reference sequence). This CDR3 is built from 14 residues. CDR3 bases: TGCAGTGCCACCGACAGGGAGGGGAACTATGGCTACACCTTC. It translates to CSATDREGNYGYTF.

This clonotype occurred many times. The rearrangement joins TRBV7-9 to TRBJ1-4; D is unclear. The germline V gene encodes CDR1 SEHNR and CDR2 FQNEAQ (reference sequence). Trimming removed 1 base at V and 0 bases at J, with 9 bases between. CDR3 size: 16 residues. Here the CDR3 DNA reads TGTGCCAGCAGCTTAGGAAGGAGGGCAACTAATGAAAAACTGTTTTTT. This encodes CASSLGRRATNEKLFF. Looking up the rest from reference TRBV7-9 and TRBJ1-4 gives the full variable domain: DTGVSQNPRHKITKRGQNVTFRCDPISEHNRLYWYRQTLGQGPEFLTYFQNEAQLEKSRLLSDRFSAERPKGSFSTLEIQRTEQGDSAMYLCASSLGRRATNEKLFFGSGTQLSVL.

As regards this clonotype: A much larger clone differs from this one at a single base, so this may be a read error. The V and J genes are TRBV5-5 and TRBJ1-2; the match to TRBD1 covers 7 bases. The CDR3 has 15 amino acids. CDR1 and CDR2 from the germline V gene are SGHKS and YYEKEE (reference sequence). The DNA of the CDR3 is TGTGCCAGCAGCTCTAGACTTCAGACAGGGTATGGCCACACCTTC. It specifies CASSSRLQTGYGHTF.

Concerning this clonotype itself: A much more abundant neighbour one base away suggests this may be a read error. J is TRBJ2-1 and V is TRBV5-4; D may be TRBD2 (5 bases). Germline V gene lookup returns CDR1 SGHNT and CDR2 YYREEE (reference sequence). This CDR3 has 12 residues. The CDR3 DNA is TGTGCCAGCAGAGAAAGAGCGGCCGAGCCGTTCTTC. Protein product: CASRERAAEPFF.